This T cell receptor beta chain was sequenced in a study of shared clonotypes between healthy human individuals. The repertoire was sequenced with immunoSEQ multiplex PCR; TCRdb's copy has only in-frame clones and lacks some. The sample records over a million clones, about 98% being singletons. CDR3 length: 17 residues. Germline assignment: CDR1 SGHTA and CDR2 FQGTGA. With 3 bases removed from V and 2 bases from J, the gap between germline ends came to 19 bases. The chain carries TRBV7-3 and TRBJ1-1; D is ambiguous. The sequence was collected from a man aged 25 to 40 in good health. Material: naive CD4+ T cells sorted from blood. Subset specified: CD45RA+ positively selected. Written as DNA, the CDR3 is TGTGCCAGCAGCTTTCCCTTGGGTTTGGAGGAAAACACTGAAGCTTTCTTT. Protein product: CASSFPLGLEENTEAFF.